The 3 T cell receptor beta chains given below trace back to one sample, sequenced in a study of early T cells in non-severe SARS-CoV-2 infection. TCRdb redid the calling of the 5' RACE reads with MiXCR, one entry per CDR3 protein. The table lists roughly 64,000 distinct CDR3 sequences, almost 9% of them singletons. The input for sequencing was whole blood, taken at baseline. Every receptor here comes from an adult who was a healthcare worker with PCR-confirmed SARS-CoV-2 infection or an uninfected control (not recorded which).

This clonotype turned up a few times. The DNA of the CDR3 is TGTGCCAGCAGCTTAGCCAGCGGGAGTTTCAATGAGCAGTTCTTC. It specifies CASSLASGSFNEQFF. The rearrangement uses TRBV7-2 and TRBJ2-1; 8 bases match TRBD2. Trimming removed 0 bases from V and 6 bases from J; junction bases left unmatched: 4. CDR3 length: 15 amino acids. CDR1 is SGHTA, CDR2 FQGNSA, per germline. Variable domain in full (rest from reference TRBV7-2 and TRBJ2-1): GAGVSQSPSNKVTEKGKDVELRCDPISGHTALYWYRQSLGQGLEFLIYFQGNSAPDKSGLPSDRFSAERTGGSVSTLTIQRTQQEDSAVYLCASSLASGSFNEQFFGPGTRLTVL.

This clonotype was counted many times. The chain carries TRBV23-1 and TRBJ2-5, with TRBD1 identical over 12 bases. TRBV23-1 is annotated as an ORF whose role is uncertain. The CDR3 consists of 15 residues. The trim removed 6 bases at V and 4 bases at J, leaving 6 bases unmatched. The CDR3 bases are TGCGCCAGCAGCAGGGGACAGGGGGCGCGAGAGACCCAGTACTTC. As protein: CASSRGQGARETQYF.

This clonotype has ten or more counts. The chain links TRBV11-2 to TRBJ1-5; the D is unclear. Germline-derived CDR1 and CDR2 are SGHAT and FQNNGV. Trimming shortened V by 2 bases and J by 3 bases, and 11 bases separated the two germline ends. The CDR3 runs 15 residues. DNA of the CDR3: TGTGCCAGCAGCTTACTCGGACTTTCCAATCAGCCCCAGCATTTT. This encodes CASSLLGLSNQPQHF.